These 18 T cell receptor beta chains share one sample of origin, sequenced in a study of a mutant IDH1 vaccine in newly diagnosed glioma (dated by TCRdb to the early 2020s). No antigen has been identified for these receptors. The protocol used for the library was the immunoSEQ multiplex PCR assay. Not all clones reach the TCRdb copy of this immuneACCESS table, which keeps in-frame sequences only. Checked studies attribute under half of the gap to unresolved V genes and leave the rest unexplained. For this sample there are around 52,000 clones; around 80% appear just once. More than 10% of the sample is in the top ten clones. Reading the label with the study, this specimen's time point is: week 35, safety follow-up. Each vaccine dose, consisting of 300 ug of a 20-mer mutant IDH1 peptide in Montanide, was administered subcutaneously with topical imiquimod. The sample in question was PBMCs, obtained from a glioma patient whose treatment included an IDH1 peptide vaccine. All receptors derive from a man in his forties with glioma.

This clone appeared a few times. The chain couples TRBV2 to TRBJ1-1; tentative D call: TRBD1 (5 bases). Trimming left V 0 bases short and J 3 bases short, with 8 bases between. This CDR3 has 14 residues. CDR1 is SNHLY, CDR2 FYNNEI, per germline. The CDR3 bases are TGTGCCAGCAGTGAAGCGGGGGGATACACTGAAGCTTTCTTT. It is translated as CASSEAGGYTEAFF.

CDR3 bases: TGCGCCAGCAGTTTAGCGACGACAGTTCCCCAGCAGTTCTTC. This gives the protein CASSLATTVPQQFF. This chain links TRBV5-1 with TRBJ2-1, with D perhaps assigned TRBD1 or TRBD2 (5 bases each). Germline loops: CDR1 SGHRS, CDR2 YFSETQ. V was cut by 5 bases and J by 11 bases, with 20 bases left in between. The CDR3 runs to 14 residues. Full variable domain (missing parts from reference TRBV5-1 and TRBJ2-1): KAGVTQTPRYLIKTRGQQVTLSCSPISGHRSVSWYQQTPGQGLQFLFEYFSETQRNKGNFPGRFSGRQFSNSRSEMNVSTLELGDSALYLCASSLATTVPQQFFGPGTRLTVL.

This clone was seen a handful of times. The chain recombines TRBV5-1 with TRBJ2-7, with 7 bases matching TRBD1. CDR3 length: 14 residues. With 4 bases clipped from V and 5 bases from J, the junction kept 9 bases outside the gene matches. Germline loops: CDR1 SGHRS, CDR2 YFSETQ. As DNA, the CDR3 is TGCGCCAGCAGCGGGGACAGCGGAGCCCACGAGCAGTACTTC. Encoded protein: CASSGDSGAHEQYF. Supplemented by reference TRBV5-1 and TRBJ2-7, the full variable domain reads KAGVTQTPRYLIKTRGQQVTLSCSPISGHRSVSWYQQTPGQGLQFLFEYFSETQRNKGNFPGRFSGRQFSNSRSEMNVSTLELGDSALYLCASSGDSGAHEQYFGPGTRLTVT.

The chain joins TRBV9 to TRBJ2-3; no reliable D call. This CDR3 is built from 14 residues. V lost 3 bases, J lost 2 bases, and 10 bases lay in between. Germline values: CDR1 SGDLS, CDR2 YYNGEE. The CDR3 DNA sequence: TGTGCCAGCAGCGCCCATTTGAACACAGATACGCAGTATTTT. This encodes CASSAHLNTDTQYF.

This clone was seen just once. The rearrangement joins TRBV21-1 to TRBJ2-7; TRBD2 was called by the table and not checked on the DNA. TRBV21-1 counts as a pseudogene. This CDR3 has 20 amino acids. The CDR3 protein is CASSNLFTRIGTSGSYEQYF. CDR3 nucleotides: TGTGCCAGCAGCAATTTGTTTACGAGGATCGGGACTAGCGGATCCTACGAGCAGTACTTC.

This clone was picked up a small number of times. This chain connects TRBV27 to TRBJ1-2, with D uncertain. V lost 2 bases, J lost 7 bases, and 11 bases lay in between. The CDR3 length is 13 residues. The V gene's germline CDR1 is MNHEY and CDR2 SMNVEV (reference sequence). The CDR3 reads CASSLRAEGGYTF. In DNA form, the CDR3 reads TGTGCCAGCAGTTTACGGGCAGAGGGTGGCTACACCTTC.

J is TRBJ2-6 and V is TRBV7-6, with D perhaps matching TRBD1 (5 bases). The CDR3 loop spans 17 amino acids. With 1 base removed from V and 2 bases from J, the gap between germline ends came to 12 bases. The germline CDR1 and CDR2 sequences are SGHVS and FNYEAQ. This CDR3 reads CASSLELGVTGANVLTF. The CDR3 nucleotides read TGTGCCAGCAGCTTAGAGTTAGGGGTAACTGGGGCCAACGTCCTGACTTTC.

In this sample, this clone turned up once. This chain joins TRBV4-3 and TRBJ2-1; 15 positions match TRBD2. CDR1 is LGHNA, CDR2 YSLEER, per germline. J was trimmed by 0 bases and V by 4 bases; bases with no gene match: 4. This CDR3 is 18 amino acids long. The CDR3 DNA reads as TGCGCCAGCAGCCTGGGACTAGCGGGAGGAAGCTCCTACAATGAGCAGTTCTTC. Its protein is CASSLGLAGGSSYNEQFF.

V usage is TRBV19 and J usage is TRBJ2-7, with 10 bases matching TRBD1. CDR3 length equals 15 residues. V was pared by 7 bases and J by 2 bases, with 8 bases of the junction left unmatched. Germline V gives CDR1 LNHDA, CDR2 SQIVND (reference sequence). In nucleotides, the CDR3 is TGTGCCAGTACTGACCCGGGACAGGGGACCTACGAGCAGTACTTC. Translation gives CASTDPGQGTYEQYF.

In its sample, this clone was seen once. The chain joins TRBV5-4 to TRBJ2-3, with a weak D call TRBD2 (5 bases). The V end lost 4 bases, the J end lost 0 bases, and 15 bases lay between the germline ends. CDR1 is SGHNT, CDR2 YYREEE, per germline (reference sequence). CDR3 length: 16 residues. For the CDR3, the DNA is TGTGCCAGCAGCCACGGGGAAAAGCGGAGCACAGATACGCAGTATTTT. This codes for CASSHGEKRSTDTQYF.

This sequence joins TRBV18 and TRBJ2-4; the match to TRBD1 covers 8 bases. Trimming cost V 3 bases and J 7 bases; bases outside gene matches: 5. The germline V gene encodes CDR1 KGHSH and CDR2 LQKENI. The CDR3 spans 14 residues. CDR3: CASSPMDRANIQYF. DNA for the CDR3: TGTGCCAGCTCACCCATGGACAGGGCTAACATTCAGTACTTC.

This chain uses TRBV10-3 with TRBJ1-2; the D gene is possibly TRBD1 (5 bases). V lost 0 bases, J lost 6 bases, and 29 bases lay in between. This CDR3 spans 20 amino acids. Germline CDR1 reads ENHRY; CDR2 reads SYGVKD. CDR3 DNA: TGTGCCATCAGTGAGTCTGACGGGCGGGGACTTTCCTCCCGACGGGATGGCTACACCTTC. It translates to CAISESDGRGLSSRRDGYTF.

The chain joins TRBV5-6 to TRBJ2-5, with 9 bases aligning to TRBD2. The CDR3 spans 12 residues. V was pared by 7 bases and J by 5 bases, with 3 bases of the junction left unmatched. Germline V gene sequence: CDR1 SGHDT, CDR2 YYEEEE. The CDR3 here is CASAGLAETQYF. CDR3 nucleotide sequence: TGTGCCAGCGCAGGACTAGCGGAGACCCAGTACTTC.

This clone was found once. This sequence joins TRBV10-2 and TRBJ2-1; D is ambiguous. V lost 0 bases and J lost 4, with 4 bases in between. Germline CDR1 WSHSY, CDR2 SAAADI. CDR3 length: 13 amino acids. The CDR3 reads CASSESAYNEQFF. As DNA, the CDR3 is TGCGCCAGCAGTGAGTCAGCGTACAATGAGCAGTTCTTC.

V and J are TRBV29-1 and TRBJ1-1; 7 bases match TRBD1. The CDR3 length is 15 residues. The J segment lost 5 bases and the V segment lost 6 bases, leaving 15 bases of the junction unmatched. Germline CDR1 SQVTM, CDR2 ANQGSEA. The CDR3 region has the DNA TGCAGCGTGGAAAAGGCGTCAGGGGGTCGAACTGAAGCTTTCTTT. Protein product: CSVEKASGGRTEAFF.

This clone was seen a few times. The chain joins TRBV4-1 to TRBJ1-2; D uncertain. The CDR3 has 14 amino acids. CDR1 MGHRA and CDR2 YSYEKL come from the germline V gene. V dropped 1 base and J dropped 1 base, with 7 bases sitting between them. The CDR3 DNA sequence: TGCGCCAGCAGCCAAGTACAGCGTAACTATGGCTACACCTTC. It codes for CASSQVQRNYGYTF.

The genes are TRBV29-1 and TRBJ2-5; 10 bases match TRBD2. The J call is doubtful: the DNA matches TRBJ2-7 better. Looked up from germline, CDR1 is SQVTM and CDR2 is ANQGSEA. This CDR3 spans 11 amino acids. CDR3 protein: CSGTSGYEQYF. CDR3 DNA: TGCAGCGGGACTAGCGGCTACGAGCAGTACTTC.

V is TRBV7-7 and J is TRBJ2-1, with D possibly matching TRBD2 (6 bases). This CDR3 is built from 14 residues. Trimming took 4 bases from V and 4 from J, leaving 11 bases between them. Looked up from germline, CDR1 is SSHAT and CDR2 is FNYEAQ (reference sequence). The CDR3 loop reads CASSSEGGYNEQFF. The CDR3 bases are TGTGCCAGCAGCTCAGAAGGAGGGTACAATGAGCAGTTCTTC. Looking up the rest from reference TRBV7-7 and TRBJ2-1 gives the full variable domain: GAGVSQSPRYKVTKRGQDVTLRCDPISSHATLYWYQQALGQGPEFLTYFNYEAQPDKSGLPSDRFSAERPEGSISTLTIQRTEQRDSAMYRCASSSEGGYNEQFFGPGTRLTVL.